The sequence of this TCR beta chain was determined in a study of yellow fever vaccine responses in identical twins (dated by TCRdb to 2016 to 2018). Notes on the research overall: In identical twins, the study followed T cell clones that responded to the vaccine with precision.

This clonotype showed up just a few times. No antigen is known for it. Base qualities are not provided; no much larger clone lies one nucleotide away. The V and J ends are trimmed by 0 bases and 7 bases, leaving 12 bases between them. Inclusive of the bounding cysteine and phenylalanine, the CDR3 is 14 residues long. Kept here is only the CDR3 DNA, which spans 42 bases and is read in frame from base 1. Per the germline V gene (reference sequence), PRHDT is the CDR1 and FYEKMQ is the CDR2. The protocol used for the library was RT-PCR. Sequencing used an Illumina HiSeq 2500. Clones were called with MiXCR by TCRdb after fastp trimmed the public reads at Q25, and only in-frame beta chains were retained. Here each entry gathers all rows of one CDR3 protein and keeps the most common genes and DNA. Within this sample are 30,000 to 40,000 distinct CDR3 sequences, with more than 50% of them counted one time only. The top ten constitute more than 3.5% of the sample.

The full study reports these points: The authors reported that the T cell response to vaccination in identical twins appeared partly convergent and partly personalized.

The TCR was taken from a woman between 18 and 29 years old who received the yellow fever vaccine. Donor details come from another sample of the same person, matched by shared clones. The starting material was T cells from blood (PBMCs), unsorted or a sorted subset (not recorded which), obtained before or after yellow fever vaccination (not recorded which). Recombination joined TRBV13 with TRBJ1-2, with TRBD1 as a weak D call on 5 bases. DNA sequence: TGTGCCAGCAGCTTAGGTCAGGGTGGCTCTGGCTACACCTTC. Translated, it gives CASSLGQGGSGYTF.